Listed below are T cell receptor beta chains from one sample, sequenced in a study of beta chain features in type 1 diabetes. The method was immunoSEQ multiplex PCR; TCRdb's version includes in-frame clones alone and lacks a portion of them. The repertoire includes 300,000 to 450,000 clones, over 10% of them detected once, and approximately 0.011% sits in the top ten. Sequenced: naive CD4+ T cells from blood. The receptors shown here come from a woman between 18 and 30 years old with type 1 diabetes. The CDR3 runs from the conserved cysteine through the conserved F or W. D genes are given only for firm matches. Clone size is given for some rows only: seen once, a few or many times, or a class if the clone is expanded.

>TRBD1|TRBJ2-3|few|TRBV5-6
TGTGCCAGCAGCTTGAAGGGGGCGTCCCTCCTAGATACGCAGTATTTT
CASSLKGASLLDTQYF
>TRBD2|TRBJ2-1|few|TRBV4-3
TGCGCCAGCAGCCAAGCCCCCGGACTAGCGGGGGGTGGGGGTCTATACAATGAGCAGTTCTTC
CASSQAPGLAGGGGLYNEQFF
>TRBD1|TRBJ2-5|.|TRBV12-5
TGTGCTAGTGGCTATGGGACAGTACAAGAGACCCAGTACTTC
CASGYGTVQETQYF
>TRBD2|TRBJ2-1|.|TRBV19
TGTGCCAGTAGTCCAACCGGGACTAGCGGGATTATTGAGCAGTTCTTC
CASSPTGTSGIIEQFF
>.|TRBJ1-1|few|TRBV7-9
TGTGCCAGCAGCGGGGGGGTGATGATTGAAGCTTTCTTT
CASSGGVMIEAFF
>TRBD1|TRBJ2-5|.|TRBV7-2
TGTGCCAGCAGCCCCAGAGGGGGCGGGACCCAGTACTTC
CASSPRGGGTQYF
>TRBD2|TRBJ2-7|few|TRBV5-4
TGTGCCAGCAGCTTGGGGAGCGGGGTGGGGTTCTACGAGCAGTACTTC
CASSLGSGVGFYEQYF
>.|TRBJ1-2|few|TRBV30
TGTGCCTGGATACGTGGGTCGGGGTCTGAGGGCTACACCTTC
CAWIRGSGSEGYTF
>.|TRBJ2-7|few|TRBV2
TGTGCCAGCAGTCAACAGGGTTACGAGCAGTACTTC
CASSQQGYEQYF
>.|TRBJ1-1|.|TRBV27
TGTGCCAGCAGTTTACGACTTACTCAGGGTAACACTGAAGCTTTCTTT
CASSLRLTQGNTEAFF
>TRBD1|TRBJ1-2|.|TRBV7-2
TGTGCCAGCAGGACGGGACAGCCCGGGGGTGGCTACACCTTC
CASRTGQPGGGYTF
>.|TRBJ1-1|.|TRBV29-1
TGCAGCGTCGGAGACAGTTCAATGAACACTGAAGCTTTCTTT
CSVGDSSMNTEAFF
>TRBD2|TRBJ2-5|few|TRBV6-6
TGTGCCAGTCGAGAGCGGGGGCTTCAAGAGACCCAGTACTTC
CASRERGLQETQYF
>TRBD1|TRBJ2-7|few|TRBV6-6
TGTGCCAGCGCATCTCCGGGACAGAGCTACGAGCAGTACTTC
CASASPGQSYEQYF
>.|TRBJ1-4|.|TRBV28
TGTGCCAGCAGTGCCCGGGGGAATGAAAAACTGTTTTTT
CASSARGNEKLFF
>.|TRBJ2-4|.|TRBV19
TGTGCCAGTAACGATGGCCTAGCCAAAAACATTCAGTACTTC
CASNDGLAKNIQYF
>TRBD1|TRBJ2-5|few|TRBV28
TGTGCCAGCTGGAAAGGGGACAGGGCTCAAGAGACCCAGTACTTC
CASWKGDRAQETQYF
>TRBD2|TRBJ2-1|.|TRBV30
TGTGCCTGGAGGGGACTAGCGGGATACAATGAGCAGTTCTTC
CAWRGLAGYNEQFF
>.|TRBJ2-2|few|TRBV15
TGTGCCACCAGCAGAGGGGCCGCGACGAACACCGGGGAGCTGTTTTTT
CATSRGAATNTGELFF
>TRBD2|TRBJ2-5|few|TRBV5-4
TGTGCCAGCAGCTTGGGACTAGCGGGAGGAGTCGGGGAGACCCAGTACTTC
CASSLGLAGGVGETQYF
>TRBD1|TRBJ2-5|.|TRBV11-2
TGTGCCAGCAGCCGCGGGACAGGGAGAGGAGAGACCCAGTACTTC
CASSRGTGRGETQYF
>.|TRBJ1-6|.|TRBV11-2
TGTGCCAGCAGTCCGGAGGCGCCGACACCCCTCCACTTT
CASSPEAPTPLHF
>.|TRBJ1-2|.|TRBV5-6
TGTGCCAGCAGCTTGGGGACAGCTAACTATGGCTACACCTTC
CASSLGTANYGYTF
>.|TRBJ1-2|.|TRBV30
TGTGCCTGGAGTTCCGGGGTTGGCTACACCTTC
CAWSSGVGYTF
>.|TRBJ1-2|.|TRBV25-1
TGTGCCAGCAGTGCCCAGTACTATGGCTACACCTTC
CASSAQYYGYTF
>TRBD1|TRBJ1-5|.|TRBV5-6
TGTGCCAGCAGCAAAGGGACAGGTACCGATCAGCCCCAGCATTTT
CASSKGTGTDQPQHF
>.|TRBJ2-7|.|TRBV13
TGTGCCAGCAGCTTATCTAGCCGCGCCTACGAGCAGTACTTC
CASSLSSRAYEQYF
>.|TRBJ1-4|few|TRBV29-1
TGCAGCGTGGGGGGAGCTAATGAAAAACTGTTTTTT
CSVGGANEKLFF
>TRBD2|TRBJ2-7|few|TRBV7-2
TGTGCCAGCAGTATACTAGCGGAGCCGCGTGAGCAGTACTTC
CASSILAEPREQYF
>.|TRBJ2-5|.|TRBV18
TGTGCCAGCTCACCAAACAGTGACGAGACCCAGTACTTC
CASSPNSDETQYF
>.|TRBJ2-2|.|TRBV23-1
TGCGCCAGCAGTCAACTCGGACACAAGAACACCGGGGAGCTGTTTTTT
CASSQLGHKNTGELFF
>.|TRBJ2-7|.|TRBV7-2
TGTGCCAGCAGCTTAGTCCCAGGGGGGCTTTACGAGCAGTACTTC
CASSLVPGGLYEQYF
>TRBD1|TRBJ2-7|.|TRBV14
TGTGCCAGCAGCCAAGAAGGGACAGGTTTTTACGAGCAGTACTTC
CASSQEGTGFYEQYF
>TRBD1|TRBJ2-7|.|TRBV5-1
TGCGCCAGCAGCTTGGGGGACAGGGACAACGAGCAGTACTTC
CASSLGDRDNEQYF
>.|TRBJ2-5|.|TRBV5-6
TGTGCCAGCAGTTTTCCCGACAGACAAGAGACCCAGTACTTC
CASSFPDRQETQYF
>.|TRBJ1-1|few|TRBV30
TGTGCCTGGGGGAGGGCTGGTGAAGCTTTCTTT
CAWGRAGEAFF
>.|TRBJ2-5|.|TRBV10-3
TGTGCCATCAGTGACCCCACAGGGCCGGAGACCCAGTACTTC
CAISDPTGPETQYF
>TRBD2|TRBJ2-7|.|TRBV11-3
TGTGCCAGCAGCTTAGTGGGCAGTATAGCGGGAGCGACCTACGAGCAGTACTTC
CASSLVGSIAGATYEQYF
>TRBD1|TRBJ2-4|.|TRBV15
TGTGCCACCAGCAGAGGGACAGGGGTAGCCAAAAACATTCAGTACTTC
CATSRGTGVAKNIQYF
>.|TRBJ2-7|.|TRBV7-2
TGTGCCAGCAGCTTCAGGGGCAGGCGCTACGAGCAGTACTTC
CASSFRGRRYEQYF
>TRBD2|TRBJ2-7|.|TRBV7-2
TGTGCCAGCAGCTTCGGCGCTAGCGGGGCTACGAGCTCCTACGAGCAGTACTTC
CASSFGASGATSSYEQYF
>.|TRBJ2-7|few|TRBV7-9
TGTGCCAGCAGCCCCTGGACGCGGGGCGGATACGAGCAGTACTTC
CASSPWTRGGYEQYF
>TRBD1|TRBJ1-4|.|TRBV14
TGTGCCAGCAGCCAAGTGACAGGGAAACTGTTTTTT
CASSQVTGKLFF
>.|TRBJ1-5|.|TRBV6-1
TGTGCCAGCAGTGAATTGGGCGGGAAAGGCAATCAGCCCCAGCATTTT
CASSELGGKGNQPQHF
>TRBD1|TRBJ2-7|few|TRBV28
TGTGCCAGCAGTGCTACAGGGGTTTACGAGCAGTACTTC
CASSATGVYEQYF
>TRBD1|TRBJ2-7|.|TRBV5-4
TGTGCCAGCAGCCGAGATCATGGACAGGGGTACCACGAGCAGTACTTC
CASSRDHGQGYHEQYF
>.|TRBJ1-2|.|TRBV4-3
TGCGCCAGCGTTCCGGACAGACAAGCTAACTATGGCTACACCTTC
CASVPDRQANYGYTF
>TRBD1|TRBJ2-3|few|TRBV6-4
TGTGCCAGCAGTGACGGGACAGGGGAAGATACGCAGTATTTT
CASSDGTGEDTQYF
>TRBD1|TRBJ1-4|few|TRBV15
TGTGCCACTAAAACCACAGGGGCGGGTGAAAAACTGTTTTTT
CATKTTGAGEKLFF
>.|TRBJ1-2|.|TRBV28
TGTGCCAGCAGCGTTCTCCGGGATGGCTACACCTTC
CASSVLRDGYTF
>TRBD1|TRBJ2-5|.|TRBV11-1
TGTGCCAGCAGCTCAGACAGGGGCGGGACCCAGTACTTC
CASSSDRGGTQYF
>.|TRBJ1-2|few|TRBV6-5
TGTGCCAGCAGTTACACCGGGGTTGGCTACACCTTC
CASSYTGVGYTF
>.|TRBJ2-6|.|TRBV5-1
TGCGCCAGCAGCCCCCTGGCCGGACAGAGCTCTGGGGCCAACGTCCTGACTTTC
CASSPLAGQSSGANVLTF
>.|TRBJ2-1|.|TRBV7-3
TGTGCCAGCAGCTTAACGGGAGGTGAGCAGTTCTTC
CASSLTGGEQFF
>.|TRBJ2-5|.|TRBV5-4
TGTGCCAGCAGCCGCTACAGTCAACGCGGGGAGACCCAGTACTTC
CASSRYSQRGETQYF
>.|TRBJ2-1|few|TRBV20-1
TGCAGTGCTCCCGGGTCAAATGAGCAGTTCTTC
CSAPGSNEQFF
>.|TRBJ2-1|.|TRBV5-6
TGTGCCAGCAGCTTCTTGGGGAGTAGACTCCGGGACAATGAGCAGTTCTTC
CASSFLGSRLRDNEQFF